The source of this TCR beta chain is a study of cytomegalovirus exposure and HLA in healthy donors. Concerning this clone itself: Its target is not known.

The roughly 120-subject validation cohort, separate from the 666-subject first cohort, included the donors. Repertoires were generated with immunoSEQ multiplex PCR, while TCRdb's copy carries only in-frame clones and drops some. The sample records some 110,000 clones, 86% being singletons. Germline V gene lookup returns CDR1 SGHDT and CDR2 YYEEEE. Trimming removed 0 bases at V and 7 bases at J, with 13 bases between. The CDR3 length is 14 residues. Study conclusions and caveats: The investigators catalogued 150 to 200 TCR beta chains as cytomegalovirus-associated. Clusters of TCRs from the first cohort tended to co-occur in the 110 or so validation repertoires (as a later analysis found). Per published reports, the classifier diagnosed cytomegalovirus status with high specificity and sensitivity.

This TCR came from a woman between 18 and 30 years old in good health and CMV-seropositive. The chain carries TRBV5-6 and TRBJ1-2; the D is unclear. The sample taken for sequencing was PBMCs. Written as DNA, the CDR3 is TGTGCCAGCAGCTTGGGGCAGGCCTCTGGTGGCTACACCTTC. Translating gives CASSLGQASGGYTF.